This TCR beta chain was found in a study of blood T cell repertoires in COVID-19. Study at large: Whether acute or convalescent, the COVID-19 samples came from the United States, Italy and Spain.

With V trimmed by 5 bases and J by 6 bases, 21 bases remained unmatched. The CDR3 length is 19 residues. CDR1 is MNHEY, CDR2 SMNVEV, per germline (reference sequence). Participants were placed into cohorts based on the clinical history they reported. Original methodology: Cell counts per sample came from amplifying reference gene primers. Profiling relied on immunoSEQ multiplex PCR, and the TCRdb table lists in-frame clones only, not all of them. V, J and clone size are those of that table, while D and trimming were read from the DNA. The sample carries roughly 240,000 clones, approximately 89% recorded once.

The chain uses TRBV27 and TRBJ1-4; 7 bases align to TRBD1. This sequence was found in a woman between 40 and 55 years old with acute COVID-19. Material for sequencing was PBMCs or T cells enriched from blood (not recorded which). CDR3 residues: CASSPYGQEPALIYEKLFF. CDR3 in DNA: TGTGCCAGCAGTCCATACGGACAGGAACCGGCCCTGATATATGAAAAACTGTTTTTT.